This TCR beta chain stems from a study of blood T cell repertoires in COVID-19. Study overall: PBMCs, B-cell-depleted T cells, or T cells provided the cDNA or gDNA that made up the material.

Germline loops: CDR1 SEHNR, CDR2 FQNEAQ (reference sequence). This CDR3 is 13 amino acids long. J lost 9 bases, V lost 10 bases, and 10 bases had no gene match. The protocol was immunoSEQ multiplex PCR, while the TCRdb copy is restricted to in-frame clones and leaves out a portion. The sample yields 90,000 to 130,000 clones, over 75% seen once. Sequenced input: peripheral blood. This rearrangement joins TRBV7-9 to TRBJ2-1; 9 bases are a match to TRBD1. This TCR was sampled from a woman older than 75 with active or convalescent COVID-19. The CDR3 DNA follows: TGTGCCACGCGGACAGGGGCGTACGGTGAGCAGTTCTTC. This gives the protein CATRTGAYGEQFF. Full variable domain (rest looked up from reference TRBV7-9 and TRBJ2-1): DTGVSQNPRHKITKRGQNVTFRCDPISEHNRLYWYRQTLGQGPEFLTYFQNEAQLEKSRLLSDRFSAERPKGSFSTLEIQRTEQGDSAMYLCATRTGAYGEQFFGPGTRLTVL.